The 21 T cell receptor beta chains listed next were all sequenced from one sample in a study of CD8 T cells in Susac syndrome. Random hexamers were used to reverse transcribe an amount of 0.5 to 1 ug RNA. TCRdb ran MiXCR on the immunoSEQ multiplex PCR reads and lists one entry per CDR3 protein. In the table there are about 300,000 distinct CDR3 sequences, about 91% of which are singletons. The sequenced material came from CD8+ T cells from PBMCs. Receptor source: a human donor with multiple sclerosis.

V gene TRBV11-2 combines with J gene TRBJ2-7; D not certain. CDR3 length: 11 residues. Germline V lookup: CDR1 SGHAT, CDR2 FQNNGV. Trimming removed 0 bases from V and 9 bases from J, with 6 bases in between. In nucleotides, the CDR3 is TGTGCCAGCAGCTTAGAATCGTGGCAGTACTTC. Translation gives CASSLESWQYF.

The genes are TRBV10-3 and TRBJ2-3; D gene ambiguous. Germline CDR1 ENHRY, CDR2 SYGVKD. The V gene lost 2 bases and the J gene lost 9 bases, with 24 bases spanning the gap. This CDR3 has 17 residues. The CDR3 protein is CAISEAYPAALGDTQYF. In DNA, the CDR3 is TGTGCCATCAGTGAGGCGTATCCGGCAGCCCTAGGAGACACGCAGTATTTT.

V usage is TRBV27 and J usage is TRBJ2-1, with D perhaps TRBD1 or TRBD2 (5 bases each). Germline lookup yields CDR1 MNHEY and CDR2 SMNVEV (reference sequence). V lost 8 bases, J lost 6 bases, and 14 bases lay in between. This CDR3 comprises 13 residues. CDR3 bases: TGTGCCAGCGCGAGGGACGTCCTCAATGAGCAGTTCTTC. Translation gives CASARDVLNEQFF.

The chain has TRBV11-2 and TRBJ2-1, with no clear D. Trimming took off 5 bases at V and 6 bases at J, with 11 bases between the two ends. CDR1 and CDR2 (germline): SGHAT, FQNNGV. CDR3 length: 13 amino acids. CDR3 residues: CASSPGPANEQFF. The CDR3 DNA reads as TGTGCCAGCAGCCCCGGGCCCGCCAATGAGCAGTTCTTC.

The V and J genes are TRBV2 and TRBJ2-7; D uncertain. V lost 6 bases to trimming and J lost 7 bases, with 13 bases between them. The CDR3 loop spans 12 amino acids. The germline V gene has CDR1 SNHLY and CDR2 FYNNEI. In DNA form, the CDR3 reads TGTGCCAGCAGCGATCCCCTGGGGGAGCAGTACTTC. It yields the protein CASSDPLGEQYF.

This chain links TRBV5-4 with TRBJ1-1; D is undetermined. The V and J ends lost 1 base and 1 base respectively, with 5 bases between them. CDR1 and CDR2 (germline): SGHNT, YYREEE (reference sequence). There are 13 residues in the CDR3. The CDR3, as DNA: TGTGCCAGCAGCTTGCCCGAGAACACTGAAGCTTTCTTT. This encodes CASSLPENTEAFF.

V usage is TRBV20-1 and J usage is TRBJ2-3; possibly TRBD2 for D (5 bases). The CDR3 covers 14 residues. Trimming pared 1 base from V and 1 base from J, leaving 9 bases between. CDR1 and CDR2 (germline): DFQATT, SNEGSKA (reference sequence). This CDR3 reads CSARGPAGTDTQYF. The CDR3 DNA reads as TGCAGTGCTAGAGGCCCAGCGGGCACAGATACGCAGTATTTT.

The CDR3 region is CASSLRSDLAASRAFF. CDR3 nucleotide sequence: TGTGCCAGCAGTTTGAGATCGGACTTAGCCGCGTCAAGAGCTTTCTTT. The chain joins TRBV27 to TRBJ1-1; D gene uncertain. The length of the CDR3 is 16 residues. The V and J ends lost 3 bases and 10 bases respectively, with 24 bases between them. CDR1 is MNHEY, CDR2 SMNVEV, per germline (reference sequence).

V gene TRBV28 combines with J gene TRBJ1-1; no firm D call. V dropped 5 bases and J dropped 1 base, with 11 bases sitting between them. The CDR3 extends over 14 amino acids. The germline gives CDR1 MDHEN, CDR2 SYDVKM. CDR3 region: CASSLLQTNTEAFF. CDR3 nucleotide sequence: TGTGCCAGCAGTCTTTTACAGACGAACACTGAAGCTTTCTTT. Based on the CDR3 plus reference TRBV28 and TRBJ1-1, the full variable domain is DVKVTQSSRYLVKRTGEKVFLECVQDMDHENMFWYRQDPGLGLRLIYFSYDVKMKEKGDIPEGYSVSREKKERFSLILESASTNQTSMYLCASSLLQTNTEAFFGQGTRLTVV.

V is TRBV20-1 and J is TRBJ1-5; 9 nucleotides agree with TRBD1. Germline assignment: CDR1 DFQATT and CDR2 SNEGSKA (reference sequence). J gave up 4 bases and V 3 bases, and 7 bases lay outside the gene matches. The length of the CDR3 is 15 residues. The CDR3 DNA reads TGCAGTGCTAGCCCCGGGACAGGGAGAAATCAGCCCCAGCATTTT. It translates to CSASPGTGRNQPQHF.

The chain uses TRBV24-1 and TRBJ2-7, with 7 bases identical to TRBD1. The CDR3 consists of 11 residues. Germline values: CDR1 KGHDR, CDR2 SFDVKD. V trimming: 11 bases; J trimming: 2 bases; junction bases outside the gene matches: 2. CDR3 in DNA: TGTGCCATTGGGACAGCCTACGAGCAGTACTTC. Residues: CAIGTAYEQYF.

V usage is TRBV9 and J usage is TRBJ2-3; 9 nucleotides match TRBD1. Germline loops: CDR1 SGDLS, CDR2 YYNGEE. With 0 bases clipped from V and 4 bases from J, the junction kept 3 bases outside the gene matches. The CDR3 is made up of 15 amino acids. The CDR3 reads CASSVVQGAADTQYF. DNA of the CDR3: TGTGCCAGCAGCGTAGTACAGGGGGCCGCAGATACGCAGTATTTT.

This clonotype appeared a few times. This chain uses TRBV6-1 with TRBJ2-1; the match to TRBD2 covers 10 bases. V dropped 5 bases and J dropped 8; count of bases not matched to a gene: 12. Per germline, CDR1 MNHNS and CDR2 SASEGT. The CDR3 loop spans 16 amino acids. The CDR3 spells CASSTNPDLAGDEQFF. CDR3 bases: TGTGCCAGCAGTACGAATCCCGACCTAGCGGGAGATGAGCAGTTCTTC.

This CDR3 reads CATSSRQSAEQYF. CDR3 DNA sequence: TGTGCCACCAGCTCCCGGCAGTCTGCCGAGCAGTACTTC. The rearrangement joins TRBV15 to TRBJ2-7; D is unclear. CDR1 LNHNV and CDR2 YYDKDF come from the germline V gene (reference sequence). This CDR3 spans 13 amino acids. V was trimmed by 5 bases and J by 6 bases, leaving 14 bases between them.

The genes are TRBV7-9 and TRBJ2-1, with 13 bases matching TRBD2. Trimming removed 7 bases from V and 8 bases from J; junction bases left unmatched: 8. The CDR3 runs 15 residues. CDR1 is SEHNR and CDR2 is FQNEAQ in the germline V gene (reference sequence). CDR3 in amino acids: CASTPGLAGVDEQFF. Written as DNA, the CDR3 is TGTGCCAGCACCCCCGGACTAGCGGGAGTAGATGAGCAGTTCTTC.

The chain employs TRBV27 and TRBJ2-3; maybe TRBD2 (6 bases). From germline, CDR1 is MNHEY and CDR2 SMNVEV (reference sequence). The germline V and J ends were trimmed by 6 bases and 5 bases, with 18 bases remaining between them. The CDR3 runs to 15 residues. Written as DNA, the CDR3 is TGTGCCAGCAGCCCCCCACCAGGGACTGGAGATACGCAGTATTTT. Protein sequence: CASSPPPGTGDTQYF.

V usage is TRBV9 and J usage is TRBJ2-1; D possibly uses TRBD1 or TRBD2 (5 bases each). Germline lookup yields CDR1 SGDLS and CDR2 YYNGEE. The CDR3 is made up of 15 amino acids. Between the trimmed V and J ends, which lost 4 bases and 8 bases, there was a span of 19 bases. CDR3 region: CASSSGTPRAHEQFF. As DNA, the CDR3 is TGTGCCAGCAGCTCTGGGACCCCAAGGGCGCATGAGCAGTTCTTC.

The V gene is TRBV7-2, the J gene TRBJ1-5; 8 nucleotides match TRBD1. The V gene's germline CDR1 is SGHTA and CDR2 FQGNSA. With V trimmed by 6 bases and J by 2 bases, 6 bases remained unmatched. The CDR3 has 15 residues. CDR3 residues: CASSLEDRGNQPQHF. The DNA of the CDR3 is TGTGCCAGCAGTCTTGAGGACAGGGGCAATCAGCCCCAGCATTTT.

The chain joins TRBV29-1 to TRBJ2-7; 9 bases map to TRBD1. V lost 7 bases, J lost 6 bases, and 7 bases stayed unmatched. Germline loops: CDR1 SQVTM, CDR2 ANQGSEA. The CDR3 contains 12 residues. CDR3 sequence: CSAEQGASEQYF. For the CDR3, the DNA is TGCAGCGCCGAACAGGGGGCCTCCGAGCAGTACTTC.

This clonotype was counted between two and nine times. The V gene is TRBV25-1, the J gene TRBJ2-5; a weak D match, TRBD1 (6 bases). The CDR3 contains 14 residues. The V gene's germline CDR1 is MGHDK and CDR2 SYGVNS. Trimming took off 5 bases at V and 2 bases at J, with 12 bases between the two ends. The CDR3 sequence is CASSKGQMQETQYF. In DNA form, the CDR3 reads TGTGCCAGCAGTAAAGGACAGATGCAAGAGACCCAGTACTTC.

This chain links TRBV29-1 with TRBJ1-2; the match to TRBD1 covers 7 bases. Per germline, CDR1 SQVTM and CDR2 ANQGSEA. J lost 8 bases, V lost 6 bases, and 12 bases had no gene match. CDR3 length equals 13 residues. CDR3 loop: CSVRDDRVDGYTF. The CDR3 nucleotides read TGCAGCGTCAGGGATGACAGGGTTGACGGCTACACCTTC.